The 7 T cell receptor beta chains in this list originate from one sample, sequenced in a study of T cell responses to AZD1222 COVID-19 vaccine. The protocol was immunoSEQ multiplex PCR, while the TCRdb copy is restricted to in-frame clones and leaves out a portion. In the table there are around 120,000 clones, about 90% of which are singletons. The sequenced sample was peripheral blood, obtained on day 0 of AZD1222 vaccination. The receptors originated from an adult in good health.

This chain's CDR3 is CASSPGRVNGYTF. The CDR3 DNA reads TGTGCCAGCAGTCCAGGACGGGTGAATGGCTACACCTTC. V gene TRBV12-3 or TRBV12-4 combines with J gene TRBJ1-2; D remains ambiguous. This CDR3 spans 13 amino acids. V dropped 5 bases and J dropped 6 bases, with 13 bases sitting between them.

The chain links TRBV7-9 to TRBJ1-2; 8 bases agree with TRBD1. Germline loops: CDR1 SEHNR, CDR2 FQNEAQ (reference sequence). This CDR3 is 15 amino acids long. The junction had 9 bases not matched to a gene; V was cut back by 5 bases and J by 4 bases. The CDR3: CASSQTKDRVYGYTF. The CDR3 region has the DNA TGTGCCAGCAGCCAAACCAAGGACAGGGTCTATGGCTACACCTTC. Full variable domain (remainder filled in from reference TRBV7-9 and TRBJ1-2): DTGVSQNPRHKITKRGQNVTFRCDPISEHNRLYWYRQTLGQGPEFLTYFQNEAQLEKSRLLSDRFSAERPKGSFSTLEIQRTEQGDSAMYLCASSQTKDRVYGYTFGSGTRLTVV.

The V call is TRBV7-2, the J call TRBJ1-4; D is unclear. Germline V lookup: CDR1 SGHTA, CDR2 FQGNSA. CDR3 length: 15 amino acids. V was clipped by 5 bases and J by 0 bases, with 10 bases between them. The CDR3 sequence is CASSKAPATNEKLFF. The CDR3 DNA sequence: TGTGCCAGCAGCAAAGCCCCGGCAACTAATGAAAAACTGTTTTTT.

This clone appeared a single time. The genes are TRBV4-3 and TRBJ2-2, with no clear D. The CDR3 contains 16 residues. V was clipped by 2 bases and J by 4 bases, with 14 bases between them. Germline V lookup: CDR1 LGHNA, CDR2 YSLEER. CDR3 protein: CASSQQDPKGTGELFF. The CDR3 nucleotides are TGCGCCAGCAGCCAACAGGACCCTAAGGGCACCGGGGAGCTGTTTTTT.

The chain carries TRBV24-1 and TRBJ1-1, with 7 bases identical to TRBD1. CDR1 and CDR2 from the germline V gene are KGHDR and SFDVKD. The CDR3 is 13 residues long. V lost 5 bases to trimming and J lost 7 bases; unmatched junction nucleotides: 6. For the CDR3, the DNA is TGTGCCACCAGTGCCGTAGGGGGCAATGAAGCTTTCTTT. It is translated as CATSAVGGNEAFF.

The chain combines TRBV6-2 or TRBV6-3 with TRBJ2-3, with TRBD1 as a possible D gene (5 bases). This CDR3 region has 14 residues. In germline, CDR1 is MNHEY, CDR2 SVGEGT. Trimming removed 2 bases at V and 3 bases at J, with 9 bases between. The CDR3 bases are TGTGCCAGCAGTTACGGGCAGGGAACAGATACGCAGTATTTT. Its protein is CASSYGQGTDTQYF.

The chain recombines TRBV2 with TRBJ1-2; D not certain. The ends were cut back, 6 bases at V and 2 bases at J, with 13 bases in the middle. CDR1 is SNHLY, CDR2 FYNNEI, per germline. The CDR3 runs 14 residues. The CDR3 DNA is TGTGCCAGCAGCCCCCGGGTTCCGAACTATGGCTACACCTTC. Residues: CASSPRVPNYGYTF. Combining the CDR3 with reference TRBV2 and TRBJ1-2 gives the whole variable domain EPEVTQTPSHQVTQMGQEVILRCVPISNHLYFYWYRQILGQKVEFLVSFYNNEISEKSEIFDDQFSVERPDGSNFTLKIRSTKLEDSAMYFCASSPRVPNYGYTFGSGTRLTVV.